The 10 T cell receptor beta chains below all came from one sample that was sequenced in a study of T cell changes during pregnancy in multiple sclerosis. The protocol was immunoSEQ multiplex PCR, while the TCRdb copy is restricted to in-frame clones and leaves out a portion. The sample yields under 95,000 clones, about 93% seen once. The source material was peripheral blood, sampled in the second trimester of pregnancy. These receptors were taken from a female donor in good health, enrolled as a control in a pregnancy study.

V gene TRBV29-1 combines with J gene TRBJ1-6, with TRBD1 identical over 8 bases. J was trimmed by 1 base and V by 1 base; bases with no gene match: 9. The germline CDR1 and CDR2 sequences are SQVTM and ANQGSEA. This CDR3 region has 18 residues. In DNA form, the CDR3 reads TGCAGCGTTGAAGCACAGCAGGGGGCAGGTTCCTATAATTCACCCCTCCACTTT. Protein product: CSVEAQQGAGSYNSPLHF. Together with reference TRBV29-1 and TRBJ1-6, the CDR3 gives the full variable domain: SAVISQKPSRDICQRGTSLTIQCQVDSQVTMMFWYRQQPGQSLTLIATANQGSEATYESGFVIDKFPISRPNLTFSTLTVSNMSPEDSSIYLCSVEAQQGAGSYNSPLHFGNGTRLTVT.

The V and J genes are TRBV5-6 and TRBJ2-3; D not certain. The CDR3 consists of 14 residues. The V gene lost 4 bases and the J gene lost 0 bases, with 9 bases spanning the gap. Germline CDR1 reads SGHDT; CDR2 reads YYEEEE. The CDR3 region has the DNA TGTGCCAGCAGCCATTCTATTAGCACAGATACGCAGTATTTT. Encoded protein: CASSHSISTDTQYF. Together with reference TRBV5-6 and TRBJ2-3, the CDR3 gives the full variable domain: DAGVTQSPTHLIKTRGQQVTLRCSPKSGHDTVSWYQQALGQGPQFIFQYYEEEERQRGNFPDRFSGHQFPNYSSELNVNALLLGDSALYLCASSHSISTDTQYFGPGTRLTVL.

The rearrangement joins TRBV5-6 to TRBJ1-1; no definite D call. Deletions cut 2 bases from V and 5 bases from J, with 7 bases between. The CDR3 loop spans 12 amino acids. Germline values: CDR1 SGHDT, CDR2 YYEEEE. In DNA, the CDR3 is TGTGCCAGCAGCTTCGGGGAAACTGAAGCTTTCTTT. Encoded protein: CASSFGETEAFF.

This sequence joins TRBV6-4 and TRBJ1-1; perhaps TRBD1 as D (5 bases). Trimming took off 6 bases at V and 0 bases at J, with 14 bases between the two ends. Germline V CDR1 and CDR2: MRHNA, SNTAGT. This CDR3 contains 15 residues. In DNA form, the CDR3 reads TGTGCCAGCAGAGATAAAACAGGAGTGAACACTGAAGCTTTCTTT. This gives the protein CASRDKTGVNTEAFF.

The chain employs TRBV18 and TRBJ1-2, with 9 nucleotides matching TRBD1. With 3 bases clipped from V and 4 bases from J, the junction kept 9 bases outside the gene matches. Germline V gives CDR1 KGHSH, CDR2 LQKENI. The CDR3 length is 16 residues. CDR3 coding DNA: TGTGCCAGCTCACCGGGGGGGACAGGGTCGGCCTATGGCTACACCTTC. Translating it yields CASSPGGTGSAYGYTF.

The V call is TRBV20-1, the J call TRBJ1-4, with no clear D. This CDR3 is 11 amino acids long. V lost 4 bases and J 5 bases, leaving 5 bases between the germline ends. Germline V gene sequence: CDR1 DFQATT, CDR2 SNEGSKA (reference sequence). The CDR3 reads CSATVNEKLFF. The CDR3 nucleotides are TGCAGTGCTACCGTCAATGAAAAACTGTTTTTT.

The chain carries TRBV30 and TRBJ1-6; 7 bases are shared with TRBD1. With V trimmed by 4 bases and J by 4 bases, 7 bases remained unmatched. The germline CDR1 and CDR2 sequences are GTSNPN and SVGIG (reference sequence). The CDR3 has 15 amino acids. In DNA form, the CDR3 reads TGTGCCTGGACCGGCGAGACAGGGTATAATTCACCCCTCCACTTT. Residues: CAWTGETGYNSPLHF.

The gene calls are TRBV27 and TRBJ2-7, with a tentative D call TRBD2 (5 bases). Trimming stripped 3 bases from V and 9 bases from J, with 12 bases between. This CDR3 is 12 amino acids long. The V gene's germline CDR1 is MNHEY and CDR2 SMNVEV (reference sequence). This CDR3 is CASSFATGVQYF. The CDR3 nucleotides are TGTGCCAGCAGTTTCGCAACCGGGGTGCAGTACTTC.

The rearrangement joins TRBV19 to TRBJ2-7, with TRBD1 identical over 7 bases. The CDR3 contains 14 residues. Germline V gives CDR1 LNHDA, CDR2 SQIVND (reference sequence). V dropped 7 bases and J dropped 3; count of bases not matched to a gene: 9. The chain's CDR3 is CASTPRAGGYEQYF. The CDR3 coding sequence is TGTGCCAGTACCCCTCGGGCAGGGGGCTACGAGCAGTACTTC.

The CDR3: CASSLRQGVHNEQFF. The CDR3 DNA is TGTGCCAGCAGTCTCAGACAGGGGGTCCACAATGAGCAGTTCTTC. The chain couples TRBV6-6 to TRBJ2-1; 9 bases match TRBD1. The CDR3 has 15 amino acids. V lost 5 bases to trimming and J lost 5 bases; unmatched junction nucleotides: 7. CDR1 is MNHNY and CDR2 is SVGAGI in the germline V gene (reference sequence).